The T cell receptor (beta chain) described here comes from a study of identical twins. Broader study findings: Twins shared beta out-of-frame sequences in excess, but this excess was weaker.

CDR1 and CDR2 (germline): MNHNY, SVGAGI (reference sequence). The V end lost 10 bases, the J end lost 1 base, and 13 bases lay between the germline ends. The CDR3 covers 13 residues. TCRdb re-derived calls from the 5' RACE reads in MiXCR, one entry per CDR3 protein. The data show approximately 700,000 distinct CDR3 sequences, roughly 6% seen once. This clonotype was recorded at least ten times. The antigen is undetermined. This sequence originates from a man aged 18 to 29 in good health. Sequenced: naive T cells sorted from blood. The chain links TRBV6-6 to TRBJ1-1; unclear D gene. The CDR3 bases are TGTGCCACGCACGCCGGAGCGAACACTGAAGCTTTCTTT. It is translated as CATHAGANTEAFF.